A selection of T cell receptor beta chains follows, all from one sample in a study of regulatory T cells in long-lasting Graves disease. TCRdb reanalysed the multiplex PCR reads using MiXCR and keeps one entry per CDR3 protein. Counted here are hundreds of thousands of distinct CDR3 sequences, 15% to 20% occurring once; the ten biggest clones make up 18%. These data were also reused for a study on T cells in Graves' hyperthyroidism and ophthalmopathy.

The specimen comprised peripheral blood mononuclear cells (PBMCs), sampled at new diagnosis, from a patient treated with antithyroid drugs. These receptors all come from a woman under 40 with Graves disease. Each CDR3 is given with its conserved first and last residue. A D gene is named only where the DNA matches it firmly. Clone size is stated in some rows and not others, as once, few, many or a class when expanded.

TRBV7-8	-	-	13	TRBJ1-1	CGSSLFVGQGAFF	TGTGGCAGCAGCTTATTTGTGGGTCAGGGGGCTTTCTTT
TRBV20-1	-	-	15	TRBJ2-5	CSASKSGKGGETQYF	TGCAGTGCTAGCAAATCCGGCAAAGGGGGGGAGACCCAGTACTTC
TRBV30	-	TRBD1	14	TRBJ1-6	CAWRAAGTDSPLHF	TGTGCCTGGAGAGCGGCAGGGACAGATTCACCCCTCCACTTT
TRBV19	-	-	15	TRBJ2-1	CASSILQGSYNEQFF	TGTGCCAGTAGTATTCTACAGGGTTCCTACAATGAGCAGTTCTTC
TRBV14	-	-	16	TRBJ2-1	CASSQEGSTGYNEQFF	TGTGCCAGCAGCCAAGAAGGGAGCACAGGTTACAATGAGCAGTTCTTC
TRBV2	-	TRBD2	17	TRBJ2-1	CASRPRLAGGLYNEQFF	TGTGCCAGCAGGCCAAGACTAGCGGGAGGGCTATACAATGAGCAGTTCTTC
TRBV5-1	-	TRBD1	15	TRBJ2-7	CASSSTRDRLTGQYF	TGCGCCAGCAGCTCGACCCGGGACAGGCTAACCGGGCAGTACTTC
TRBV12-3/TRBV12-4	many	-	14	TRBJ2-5	CASSSRREQETQYF	TGTGCCAGCAGTTCGCGGAGGGAGCAAGAGACCCAGTACTTC
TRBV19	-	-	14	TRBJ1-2	CASSILFPSYGYTF	TGTGCCAGTAGTATTTTATTCCCCTCCTATGGCTACACCTTC
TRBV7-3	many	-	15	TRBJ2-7	CASSLFAGKGYEQYF	TGTGCCAGCAGCTTATTTGCAGGGAAAGGCTACGAGCAGTACTTC
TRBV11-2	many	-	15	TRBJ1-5	CASSLDGGAFQPQHF	TGTGCCAGCAGCTTAGATGGGGGGGCGTTTCAGCCCCAGCATTTT
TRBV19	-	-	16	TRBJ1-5	CASSTTGGVSNQPQHF	TGTGCCAGTAGCACAACGGGAGGGGTTTCCAATCAGCCCCAGCATTTT
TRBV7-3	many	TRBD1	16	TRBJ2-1	CASSAVGTGIVNEQFF	TGTGCCAGCAGCGCGGTAGGGACAGGGATCGTCAATGAGCAGTTCTTC
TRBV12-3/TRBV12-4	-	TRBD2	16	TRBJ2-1	CASSAGVGRALDEQFF	TGTGCCAGCAGCGCGGGGGTCGGGAGGGCCCTGGATGAGCAGTTCTTC
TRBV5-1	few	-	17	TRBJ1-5	CASSLGFGEWSNQPQHF	TGCGCCAGCAGCTTGGGATTCGGGGAATGGAGCAATCAGCCCCAGCATTTT
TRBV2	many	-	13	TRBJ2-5	CASGREPQETQYF	TGTGCCAGCGGCAGAGAACCCCAAGAGACCCAGTACTTC
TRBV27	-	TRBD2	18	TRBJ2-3	CASSISGTSGTSTDTQYF	TGTGCCAGCAGTATATCGGGGACTAGCGGAACTAGCACAGATACGCAGTATTTT
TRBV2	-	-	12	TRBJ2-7	CASSRTLYEQYF	TGTGCCAGCAGTAGGACACTGTACGAGCAGTACTTC
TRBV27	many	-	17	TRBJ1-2	CASTPRVIGTRNYGYTF	TGTGCCAGCACCCCAAGGGTAATCGGGACACGAAACTATGGCTACACCTTC
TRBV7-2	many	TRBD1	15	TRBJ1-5	CASSLAGTGGQPQHF	TGTGCCAGCAGCTTAGCCGGGACAGGGGGTCAGCCCCAGCATTTT
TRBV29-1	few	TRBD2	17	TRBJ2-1	CSVEWTSGRAVYNEQFF	TGCAGCGTTGAATGGACTAGCGGGAGGGCGGTCTACAATGAGCAGTTCTTC
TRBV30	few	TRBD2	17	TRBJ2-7	CAWSVRVPGTRSYEQYF	TGTGCCTGGAGTGTACGGGTTCCCGGGACTAGGTCCTACGAGCAGTACTTC
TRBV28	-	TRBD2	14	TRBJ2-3	CASSPGTSSRPRYF	TGTGCCAGCAGTCCCGGGACTAGTAGTAGGCCAAGGTATTTT
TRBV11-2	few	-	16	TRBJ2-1	CASSLDSAGAINEQFF	TGTGCCAGCAGCTTAGATTCCGCGGGGGCGATTAATGAGCAGTTCTTC
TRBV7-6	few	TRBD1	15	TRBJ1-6	CASSPGQGARSPLHF	TGTGCCAGCAGCCCCGGACAGGGGGCGCGATCACCCCTCCACTTT
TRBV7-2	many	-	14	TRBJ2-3	CASSLDFSRTTQYF	TGTGCCAGCAGCTTAGATTTTTCCCGGACTACGCAGTATTTT
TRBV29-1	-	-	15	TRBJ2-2	CSVQTGTENTGELFF	TGCAGCGTTCAAACCGGGACCGAGAACACCGGGGAGCTGTTTTTT
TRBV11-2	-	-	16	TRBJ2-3	CASSLDLGTNTDTQYF	TGTGCCAGCAGCTTAGATCTAGGTACTAACACAGATACGCAGTATTTT
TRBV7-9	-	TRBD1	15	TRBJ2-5	CAGSLWTGGSETQYF	TGTGCCGGCAGCTTATGGACAGGGGGGTCCGAGACCCAGTACTTC
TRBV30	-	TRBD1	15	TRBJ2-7	CAWVPKGTGGYEQYF	TGTGCCTGGGTCCCAAAAGGGACAGGGGGCTACGAGCAGTACTTC
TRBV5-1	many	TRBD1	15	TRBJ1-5	CASSAGTGGLQPQHF	TGCGCCAGCAGCGCGGGGACAGGGGGCCTTCAGCCCCAGCATTTT
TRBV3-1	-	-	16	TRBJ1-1	CASSSIQSSVGTEAFF	TGTGCCAGCAGTTCTATTCAATCCTCTGTGGGCACTGAAGCTTTCTTT
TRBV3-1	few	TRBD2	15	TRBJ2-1	CASSLGLANYNEQFF	TGTGCCAGCAGCCTCGGACTAGCGAACTACAATGAGCAGTTCTTC
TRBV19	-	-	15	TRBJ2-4	CATQGGGSLGNIQYF	TGTGCCACCCAAGGTGGAGGGTCTTTGGGAAACATTCAGTACTTC
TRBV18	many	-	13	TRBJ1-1	CASSPSVNTEAFF	TGTGCCAGTAGTCCCTCAGTGAACACTGAAGCTTTCTTT
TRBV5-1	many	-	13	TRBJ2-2	CASSLSWDRELFF	TGCGCCAGCAGCTTAAGTTGGGACAGGGAGCTGTTTTTT
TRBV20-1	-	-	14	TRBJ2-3	CSATDTLSTDTQYF	TGCAGTGCTACCGACACGCTAAGCACAGATACGCAGTATTTT
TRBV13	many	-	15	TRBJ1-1	CASSLGSQQNTEAFF	TGTGCCAGCAGCTTAGGGTCGCAGCAAAACACTGAAGCTTTCTTT
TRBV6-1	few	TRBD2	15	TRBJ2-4	CASSGLGGAKNIQYF	TGTGCCAGCAGTGGGTTGGGGGGGGCCAAAAACATTCAGTACTTC
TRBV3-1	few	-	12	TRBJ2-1	CASRRTANEQFF	TGTGCCAGCAGGAGGACAGCTAATGAGCAGTTCTTC
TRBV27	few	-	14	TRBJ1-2	CASRATGRNYGYTF	TGTGCCAGCAGGGCTACCGGGAGGAACTATGGCTACACCTTC
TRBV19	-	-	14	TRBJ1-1	CAGSIGTRNTEAFF	TGTGCCGGTAGTATCGGGACGCGGAACACTGAAGCTTTCTTT
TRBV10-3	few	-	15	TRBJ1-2	CAIRDHERTRDPCTF	TGTGCCATCAGGGACCACGAAAGGACACGGGACCCCTGTACCTTC